These 26 T cell receptor beta chains were sequenced from one sample in a study of blood T cell repertoires in COVID-19. Clones were read by immunoSEQ multiplex PCR, and TCRdb kept only the in-frame ones, dropping some. This sample has roughly 100,000 clones, with around 74% found just once. The material sequenced was peripheral blood. All receptors come from an older woman with acute or convalescent COVID-19.

The chain has TRBV28 and TRBJ2-6; possible D gene TRBD2, 5 bases. CDR1 is MDHEN and CDR2 is SYDVKM in the germline V gene. Between the trimmed V and J ends, which lost 11 bases and 0 bases, there was a span of 17 bases. This CDR3 is 16 amino acids long. Written as DNA, the CDR3 is TGTGCCTGCTCGGTAGACGGACTCTCTGGGGCCAACGTCCTGACTTTC. It yields the protein CACSVDGLSGANVLTF.

The chain couples TRBV5-4 to TRBJ2-7, with a possible D match to TRBD2 (7 bases). From germline, CDR1 is SGHNT and CDR2 YYREEE (reference sequence). Trimming cost V 2 bases and J 3 bases, with 15 bases left between them. This CDR3 spans 15 amino acids. The CDR3 region is CASSFSGGAIYEQYF. The CDR3 DNA reads TGTGCCAGCAGCTTTTCGGGGGGCGCCATCTACGAGCAGTACTTC.

The chain employs TRBV19 and TRBJ2-2; 7 positions match TRBD1. CDR1 and CDR2 (germline): LNHDA, SQIVND (reference sequence). The CDR3 covers 14 residues. V trimming: 4 bases; J trimming: 4 bases; junction bases outside the gene matches: 3. The CDR3 nucleotides read TGTGCCAGTAGTACCGACAGGGCCACCGGGGAGCTGTTTTTT. This encodes CASSTDRATGELFF.

This clone was counted a single time. The chain has TRBV18 and TRBJ1-2; TRBD1 aligns across 8 bases. With V trimmed by 3 bases and J by 8 bases, 11 bases remained unmatched. Looked up from germline, CDR1 is KGHSH and CDR2 is LQKENI. The CDR3 length is 15 residues. DNA of the CDR3: TGTGCCAGCTCACCGGGGTCGACAGGGGCGGACGGCTACACCTTC. It specifies CASSPGSTGADGYTF.

This clone occurred once. This chain uses TRBV4-1 with TRBJ1-3, with TRBD1 as a possible D gene (6 bases). Germline-derived CDR1 and CDR2 are MGHRA and YSYEKL. There are 13 residues in the CDR3. V was trimmed by 0 bases and J by 10 bases, leaving 10 bases between them. CDR3 sequence: CASSQEGGRTIYF. CDR3 coding DNA: TGCGCCAGCAGCCAAGAAGGGGGTCGGACCATATATTTT.

This clone has a handful of counts. The genes are TRBV11-2 and TRBJ2-5; the D gene is possibly TRBD1 (7 bases). V lost 7 bases to trimming and J lost 2 bases, with 17 bases between them. The CDR3 has 15 amino acids. The V gene's germline CDR1 is SGHAT and CDR2 FQNNGV. CDR3 DNA: TGTGCCAGCACCTACCAGGGGGGAGGACAAGAGACCCAGTACTTC. Translating it yields CASTYQGGGQETQYF.

This chain connects TRBV7-2 to TRBJ1-3; D uncertain. Germline CDR1 SGHTA, CDR2 FQGNSA. V was clipped by 2 bases and J by 4 bases, with 9 bases between them. CDR3 length: 14 residues. DNA of the CDR3: TGTGCCAGCAGCTTATACGGGGAGGGAAACACCATATATTTT. Translation: CASSLYGEGNTIYF. Full variable domain (rest looked up from reference TRBV7-2 and TRBJ1-3): GAGVSQSPSNKVTEKGKDVELRCDPISGHTALYWYRQSLGQGLEFLIYFQGNSAPDKSGLPSDRFSAERTGGSVSTLTIQRTQQEDSAVYLCASSLYGEGNTIYFGEGSWLTVV.

The chain couples TRBV5-1 to TRBJ2-7; no clear D gene. There are 15 residues in the CDR3. Trimming shortened V by 4 bases and J by 0 bases, and 14 bases separated the two germline ends. Germline loops: CDR1 SGHRS, CDR2 YFSETQ. The CDR3 DNA is TGCGCCAGCAGCCCAATGGCTGGTAACTCCTACGAGCAGTACTTC. Translation: CASSPMAGNSYEQYF. The whole variable domain, remainder taken from reference TRBV5-1 and TRBJ2-7, is KAGVTQTPRYLIKTRGQQVTLSCSPISGHRSVSWYQQTPGQGLQFLFEYFSETQRNKGNFPGRFSGRQFSNSRSEMNVSTLELGDSALYLCASSPMAGNSYEQYFGPGTRLTVT.

This sequence joins TRBV7-2 and TRBJ1-4, with no clear D. Germline V gene sequence: CDR1 SGHTA, CDR2 FQGNSA. The CDR3 loop spans 14 amino acids. Trimming pared 2 bases from V and 3 bases from J, leaving 7 bases between. CDR3 nucleotide sequence: TGTGCCAGCAGCTTATCGCGTTCTAATGAAAAACTGTTTTTT. Its protein is CASSLSRSNEKLFF.

The sample holds a few counts of this clone. The V call is TRBV18, the J call TRBJ1-1; 9 nucleotides line up with TRBD1. This CDR3 comprises 13 residues. V lost 6 bases to trimming and J lost 3 bases; unmatched junction nucleotides: 2. The germline CDR1 and CDR2 sequences are KGHSH and LQKENI. This chain's CDR3 is CASSRTGDTEAFF. The CDR3 nucleotides are TGTGCCAGCTCTAGGACAGGGGACACTGAAGCTTTCTTT.

The table lists this clone with a count of one. V is TRBV12-5 and J is TRBJ2-2; maybe TRBD1 (6 bases). The V end lost 6 bases, the J end lost 0 bases, and 14 bases lay between the germline ends. Germline values: CDR1 LGHNT, CDR2 FRNRAP. This CDR3 region has 16 residues. CDR3 in amino acids: CASGRSGTPNTGELFF. The CDR3 bases are TGTGCTAGTGGCCGGTCCGGGACACCGAACACCGGGGAGCTGTTTTTT.

V usage is TRBV3-1 (or the pseudogene TRBV3-2) and J usage is TRBJ2-1; TRBD2 matches at 11 bases. This CDR3 region has 15 residues. Germline assignment: CDR1 LGHDT and CDR2 YNNKEL (reference sequence). V trimming: 4 bases; J trimming: 8 bases; junction bases outside the gene matches: 7. CDR3 loop: CASSPTSGGGDEQFF. In DNA form, the CDR3 reads TGTGCCAGCAGCCCCACTAGCGGGGGCGGGGATGAGCAGTTCTTC.

The gene calls are TRBV27 and TRBJ1-6; D not resolved. Trimming cost V 4 bases and J 10 bases, with 8 bases left between them. The CDR3 covers 12 residues. Per germline, CDR1 MNHEY and CDR2 SMNVEV (reference sequence). The CDR3 spells CASSSPGSPLHF. Here the CDR3 DNA reads TGTGCCAGCAGTTCCCCCGGGTCACCCCTCCACTTT.

V gene TRBV27 combines with J gene TRBJ1-1; tentatively, D is TRBD1 (5 bases). Germline V gives CDR1 MNHEY, CDR2 SMNVEV (reference sequence). The V and J ends lost 5 bases and 7 bases respectively, with 23 bases between them. The CDR3 contains 16 residues. The CDR3 is CASSLLGGLLSGEAFF. The DNA for the CDR3 is TGTGCCAGCAGTCTTCTGGGGGGTTTGCTCTCTGGTGAAGCTTTCTTT.

The count of this clone is one. This chain connects TRBV27 to TRBJ2-7, with D hard to call. V was clipped by 2 bases and J by 5 bases, with 13 bases between them. In germline, CDR1 is MNHEY, CDR2 SMNVEV (reference sequence). The CDR3 runs to 14 residues. The CDR3 region has the DNA TGTGCCAGCAGTTTACAACAGCTAACACACGAGCAGTACTTC. Its translation: CASSLQQLTHEQYF.

In nucleotides, the CDR3 is TGCGCCAGCGGGCCGGGACAGAGCTCTGGAAACACCATATATTTT. Amino acid sequence: CASGPGQSSGNTIYF. The chain carries TRBV4-3 and TRBJ1-3, with 7 bases identical to TRBD1. The CDR3 totals 15 residues. CDR1 is LGHNA, CDR2 YSLEER, per germline. The trim removed 8 bases at V and 0 bases at J, leaving 7 bases unmatched.

This clone was observed a few times. CDR3 amino acids: CASSSSGTGYEQYF. The CDR3 DNA reads as TGTGCCAGCAGTTCTTCCGGGACAGGCTACGAGCAGTACTTC. The chain combines TRBV27 with TRBJ2-7, with 8 bases identical to TRBD1. This CDR3 contains 14 residues. Trimming cost V 4 bases and J 3 bases; bases outside gene matches: 5. Germline CDR1 MNHEY, CDR2 SMNVEV (reference sequence).

This clone occurred once. The rearrangement uses TRBV10-1 and TRBJ2-5; no clear D. The germline gives CDR1 WNHNN, CDR2 SYGVQD (reference sequence). CDR3 length equals 14 residues. V lost 0 bases and J lost 7, with 12 bases in between. The CDR3 bases are TGCGCCAGCAGTGAGTCCCCCACCGCCGGGACCCAGTACTTC. It yields the protein CASSESPTAGTQYF.

The genes are TRBV2 and TRBJ2-7, with TRBD2 identical over 7 bases. CDR3 length equals 12 residues. Germline-derived CDR1 and CDR2 are SNHLY and FYNNEI. The ends lost 6 bases at V and 6 bases at J; junction bases unmatched: 5. The CDR3 spells CASRIGGGEQYF. Written as DNA, the CDR3 is TGTGCCAGCAGGATTGGGGGGGGCGAGCAGTACTTC.

The V and J genes are TRBV27 and TRBJ2-7; 9 bases fit TRBD1. Germline CDR1 reads MNHEY; CDR2 reads SMNVEV (reference sequence). This CDR3 contains 13 residues. V was pared by 6 bases and J by 2 bases, with 2 bases of the junction left unmatched. CDR3 in amino acids: CASRQGATYEQYF. The DNA for the CDR3 is TGTGCCAGCAGACAGGGGGCCACCTACGAGCAGTACTTC.

The rearrangement joins TRBV5-6 to TRBJ2-1, with D perhaps TRBD1 (5 bases). Germline lookup yields CDR1 SGHDT and CDR2 YYEEEE. The CDR3 covers 16 residues. The V and J ends lost 6 bases and 0 bases respectively, with 16 bases between them. The CDR3 region is CASTKHRPNSYNEQFF. The CDR3 bases are TGTGCCAGCACAAAACACAGGCCCAACTCCTACAATGAGCAGTTCTTC.

The V and J genes are TRBV6-5 and TRBJ2-1; 8 bases are shared with TRBD1. Germline CDR1 is MNHEY and CDR2 is SVGAGI. The CDR3 loop spans 15 amino acids. Trimming removed 6 bases from V and 7 bases from J; junction bases left unmatched: 11. CDR3 amino acids: CASRQTGTGRNEQFF. CDR3 DNA: TGTGCCAGCAGGCAAACCGGGACAGGAAGAAATGAGCAGTTCTTC.

There are a few counts of this clone. The chain combines TRBV19 with TRBJ1-3; 7 bases are shared with TRBD1. The CDR3 consists of 15 residues. The V and J ends lost 6 bases and 4 bases, in that order; junction bases with no gene match: 9. Germline lookup yields CDR1 LNHDA and CDR2 SQIVND (reference sequence). The CDR3 DNA follows: TGTGCCAGTAGCCCCCAACAGGGGAGCGGAAACACCATATATTTT. Encoded protein: CASSPQQGSGNTIYF.

The CDR3 DNA sequence: TGTGCCAGCAGCTCAAAGCCATATCAGGGGAACTATGGCTACACCTTC. It is translated as CASSSKPYQGNYGYTF. The genes are TRBV21-1 and TRBJ1-2; the table's D gene call, TRBD1, was not cross checked with the DNA. TRBV21-1 is shown as a pseudogene. The CDR3 sequence is 16 residues long.

The chain combines TRBV7-2 with TRBJ2-7, with D perhaps matching TRBD1 (5 bases). V lost 6 bases, J lost 2 bases, and 14 bases lay in between. Germline CDR1 SGHTA, CDR2 FQGNSA. The CDR3 runs to 14 residues. The DNA of the CDR3 is TGTGCCAGCAGGAAAACCAGGGTTACCTACGAGCAGTACTTC. This encodes CASRKTRVTYEQYF.

The chain uses TRBV10-1 and TRBJ2-5; 13 bases agree with TRBD2. Germline CDR1 WNHNN, CDR2 SYGVQD (reference sequence). V was clipped by 6 bases and J by 5 bases; unmatched bases: 6. This CDR3 is built from 15 residues. The CDR3 bases are TGCGCCAGCAGCAGACTAGCGGGGGGAAGGGAGACCCAGTACTTC. Translation: CASSRLAGGRETQYF.